This entry lists 6 T cell receptor beta chains sequenced from one sample in a study of OX40 agonist ivuxolimab in advanced cancers. Profiling relied on immunoSEQ multiplex PCR, and the TCRdb table lists in-frame clones only, not all of them. This table holds about 50,000 clones, more than 75% found once. Sequenced here: CD4+ or CD8+ T cells sorted from blood, sampled in a trial of the OX40 agonist ivuxolimab. The receptors originated from an adult with an advanced solid tumor such as melanoma, head and neck, liver or kidney cancer.

The rearrangement joins TRBV5-1 to TRBJ1-1, with D possibly TRBD1 on 5 matching bases. V lost 4 bases and J lost 11, with 18 bases in between. Germline loops: CDR1 SGHRS, CDR2 YFSETQ. The CDR3 has 13 residues. CDR3 bases: TGCGCCAGCAGCCCCCTGAACGGGGCTGGCGCTTTCTTT. It translates to CASSPLNGAGAFF.

The chain links TRBV6-1 to TRBJ2-1, with 9 bases matching TRBD2. CDR1 and CDR2 (germline): MNHNS, SASEGT. This CDR3 spans 16 amino acids. V lost 2 bases, J lost 9 bases, and 11 bases stayed unmatched. DNA for the CDR3: TGTGCCAGCAGTGAAATTAGCGGGGGATCAGGCACTGAGCAGTTCTTC. As protein: CASSEISGGSGTEQFF.

The rearrangement links TRBV28 to TRBJ2-7, with no clear D. V shed 6 bases and J shed 1 base, with 16 bases lying between them. The CDR3 extends over 15 amino acids. The germline CDR1 and CDR2 sequences are MDHEN and SYDVKM. CDR3 DNA sequence: TGTGCCAGCAGGTCGACTCTGACACTTTCCTACGAGCAGTACTTC. This gives the protein CASRSTLTLSYEQYF.

V usage is TRBV4-2 and J usage is TRBJ2-3, with TRBD1 as a possible D gene (6 bases). The V end was cut by 1 base, the J end by 1 base, with 6 bases between. Germline loops: CDR1 LGHNA, CDR2 YNFKEQ. The CDR3 length is 14 residues. The CDR3 DNA reads as TGTGCCAGCAGCCAAGGGGGGCGCACAGATACGCAGTATTTT. The encoded protein is CASSQGGRTDTQYF.

Comments on this clone: The junction differs from germline at one of its ends, possibly a read error. This chain links TRBV5-1 with TRBJ1-6, with TRBD1 as a possible D gene (5 bases). The CDR3 runs 13 residues. Germline assignment: CDR1 SGHRS and CDR2 YFSETQ. The CDR3 is CASFRDYHSPLHF. The CDR3 bases are TGCGCCAGTTTCCGGGACTATCATTCACCCCTCCACTTT. Based on the CDR3 plus reference TRBV5-1 and TRBJ1-6, the full variable domain is KAGVTQTPRYLIKTRGQQVTLSCSPISGHRSVSWYQQTPGQGLQFLFEYFSETQRNKGNFPGRFSGRQFSNSRSEMNVSTLELGDSALYLCASFRDYHSPLHFGNGTRLTVT.

This clone was seen a handful of times. V usage is TRBV12-5 and J usage is TRBJ2-3; D is unresolved. The V end lost 1 base, the J end lost 4 bases, and 0 bases lay between the germline ends. In germline, CDR1 is LGHNT, CDR2 FRNRAP. CDR3 size: 11 residues. Here the CDR3 DNA reads TGTGCTAGTGGTTTGGCAGATACGCAGTATTTT. Amino acid sequence: CASGLADTQYF.